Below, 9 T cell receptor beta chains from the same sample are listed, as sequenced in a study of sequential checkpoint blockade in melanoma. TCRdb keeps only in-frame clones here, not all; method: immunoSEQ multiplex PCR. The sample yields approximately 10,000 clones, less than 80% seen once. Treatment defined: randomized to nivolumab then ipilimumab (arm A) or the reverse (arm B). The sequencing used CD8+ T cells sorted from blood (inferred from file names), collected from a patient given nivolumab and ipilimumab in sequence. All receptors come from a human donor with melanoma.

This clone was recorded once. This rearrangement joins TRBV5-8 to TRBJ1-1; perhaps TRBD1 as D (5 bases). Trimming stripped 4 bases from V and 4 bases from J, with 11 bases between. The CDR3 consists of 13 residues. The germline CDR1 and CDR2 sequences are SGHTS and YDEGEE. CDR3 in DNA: TGTGCCAGCAGCCTGCGGGGGAGCACTGAAGCTTTCTTT. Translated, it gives CASSLRGSTEAFF.

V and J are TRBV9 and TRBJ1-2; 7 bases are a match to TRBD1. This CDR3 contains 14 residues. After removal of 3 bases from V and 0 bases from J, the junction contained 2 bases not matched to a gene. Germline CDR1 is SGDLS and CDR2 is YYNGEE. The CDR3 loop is CASSETGTNYGYTF. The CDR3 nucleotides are TGTGCCAGCAGCGAGACAGGGACTAACTATGGCTACACCTTC.

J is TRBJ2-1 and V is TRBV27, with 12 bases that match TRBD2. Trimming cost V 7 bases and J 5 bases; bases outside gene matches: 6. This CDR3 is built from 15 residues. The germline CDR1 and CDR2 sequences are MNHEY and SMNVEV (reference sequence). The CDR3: CASTPGTSGHNEQFF. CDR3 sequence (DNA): TGTGCCAGCACCCCCGGGACTAGCGGGCACAATGAGCAGTTCTTC.

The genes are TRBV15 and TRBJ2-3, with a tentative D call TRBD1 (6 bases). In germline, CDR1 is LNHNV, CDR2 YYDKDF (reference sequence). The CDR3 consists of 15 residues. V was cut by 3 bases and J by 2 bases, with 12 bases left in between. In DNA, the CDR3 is TGTGCCACCAGCAGCGCCACAGGGTCCACAGATACGCAGTATTTT. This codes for CATSSATGSTDTQYF. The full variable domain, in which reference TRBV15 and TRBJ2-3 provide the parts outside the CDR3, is DAMVIQNPRYQVTQFGKPVTLSCSQTLNHNVMYWYQQKSSQAPKLLFHYYDKDFNNEADTPDNFQSRRPNTSFCFLDIRSPGLGDTAMYLCATSSATGSTDTQYFGPGTRLTVL.

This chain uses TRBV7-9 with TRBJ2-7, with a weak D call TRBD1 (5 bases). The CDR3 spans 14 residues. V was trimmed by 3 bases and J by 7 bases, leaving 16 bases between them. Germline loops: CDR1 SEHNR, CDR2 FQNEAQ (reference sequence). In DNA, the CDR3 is TGTGCCAGCAGCTTGATCCAGGGTCCTAAAGAGCAGTACTTC. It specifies CASSLIQGPKEQYF.

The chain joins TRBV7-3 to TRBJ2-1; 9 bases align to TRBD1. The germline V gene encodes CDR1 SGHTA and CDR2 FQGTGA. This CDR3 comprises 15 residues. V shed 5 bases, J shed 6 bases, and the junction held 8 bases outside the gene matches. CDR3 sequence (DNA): TGTGCCAGCAGCCAACAACAGGGGGCCCTCAATGAGCAGTTCTTC. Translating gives CASSQQQGALNEQFF. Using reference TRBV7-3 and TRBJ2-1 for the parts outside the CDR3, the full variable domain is GAGVSQTPSNKVTEKGKYVELRCDPISGHTALYWYRQSLGQGPEFLIYFQGTGAADDSGLPNDRFFAVRPEGSVSTLKIQRTERGDSAVYLCASSQQQGALNEQFFGPGTRLTVL.

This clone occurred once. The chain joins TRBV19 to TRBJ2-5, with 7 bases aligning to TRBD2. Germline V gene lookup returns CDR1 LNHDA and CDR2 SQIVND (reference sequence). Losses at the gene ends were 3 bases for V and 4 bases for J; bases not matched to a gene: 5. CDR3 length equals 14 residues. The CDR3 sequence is CASSILTSRETQYF. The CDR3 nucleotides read TGTGCCAGTAGTATCCTGACTAGCAGAGAGACCCAGTACTTC. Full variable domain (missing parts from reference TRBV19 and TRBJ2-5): DGGITQSPKYLFRKEGQNVTLSCEQNLNHDAMYWYRQDPGQGLRLIYYSQIVNDFQKGDIAEGYSVSREKKESFPLTVTSAQKNPTAFYLCASSILTSRETQYFGPGTRLLVL.

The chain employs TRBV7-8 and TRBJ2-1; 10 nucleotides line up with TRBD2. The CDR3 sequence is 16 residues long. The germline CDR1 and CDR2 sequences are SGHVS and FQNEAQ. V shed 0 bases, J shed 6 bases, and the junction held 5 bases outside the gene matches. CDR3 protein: CASSLAGLAGVNEQFF. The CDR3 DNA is TGTGCCAGCAGCTTAGCGGGTCTAGCGGGAGTCAATGAGCAGTTCTTC.

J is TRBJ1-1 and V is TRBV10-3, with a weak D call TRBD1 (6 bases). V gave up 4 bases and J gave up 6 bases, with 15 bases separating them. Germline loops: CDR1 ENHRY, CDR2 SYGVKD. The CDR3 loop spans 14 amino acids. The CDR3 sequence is CAISGDIPIAEAFF. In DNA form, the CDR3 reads TGTGCCATCAGTGGGGACATCCCCATCGCTGAAGCTTTCTTT.